The 18 T cell receptor beta chains below come from one sample, sequenced in a study of blood T cells in healthy people across ages. A second PCR of 7 to 11 cycles used a sample-barcoded 5' primer and a J-beta primer mix. A single record per CDR3 protein comes from TCRdb applying MiXCR to the 5' RACE reads. The data show 980,000 or so distinct CDR3 sequences, about 44% seen once. The specimen sequenced was blood. The receptors shown here come from a man aged 25-45 years in good health.

This clonotype was seen a handful of times. This rearrangement joins TRBV10-3 to TRBJ2-1, with 9 bases identical to TRBD2. Per germline, CDR1 ENHRY and CDR2 SYGVKD. Losses at the gene ends were 6 bases for V and 7 bases for J; bases not matched to a gene: 10. The CDR3 is 15 residues long. The CDR3 is CAISQTSGLGNEQFF. The CDR3 DNA reads as TGTGCCATCAGCCAGACTAGCGGCCTTGGTAATGAGCAGTTCTTC.

This chain joins TRBV5-6 and TRBJ2-1; no reliable D call. Deletions cut 6 bases from V and 15 bases from J, with 22 bases between. Germline V gene sequence: CDR1 SGHDT, CDR2 YYEEEE. This CDR3 spans 13 amino acids. CDR3 in amino acids: CASTGSVSRTLFF. The CDR3, as DNA: TGTGCCAGCACCGGCTCAGTCTCCCGTACCCTGTTCTTC.

The J gene is TRBJ2-7, the V gene TRBV7-2; a weak D match, TRBD1 (6 bases). The germline gives CDR1 SGHTA, CDR2 FQGNSA. This CDR3 is 15 amino acids long. The ends were cut back, 5 bases at V and 2 bases at J, with 16 bases in the middle. DNA for the CDR3: TGTGCCAGCAGCGTGAGACCGGGACACGCCTACGAGCAGTACTTC. It encodes CASSVRPGHAYEQYF. The full variable domain, completed using reference TRBV7-2 and TRBJ2-7, is GAGVSQSPSNKVTEKGKDVELRCDPISGHTALYWYRQSLGQGLEFLIYFQGNSAPDKSGLPSDRFSAERTGGSVSTLTIQRTQQEDSAVYLCASSVRPGHAYEQYFGPGTRLTVT.

The sample holds a few counts of this clonotype. The chain combines TRBV4-1 with TRBJ2-3; 10 nucleotides match TRBD1. The length of the CDR3 is 15 residues. The V gene's germline CDR1 is MGHRA and CDR2 YSYEKL. With 7 bases clipped from V and 4 bases from J, the junction kept 8 bases outside the gene matches. Written as DNA, the CDR3 is TGCGCCAGCACTCCGGGACAGGGGCGGTCAGATACGCAGTATTTT. Translating gives CASTPGQGRSDTQYF.

The chain recombines TRBV6-1 with TRBJ2-7; 9 positions match TRBD1. Germline lookup yields CDR1 MNHNS and CDR2 SASEGT. V shed 6 bases, J shed 3 bases, and the junction held 6 bases outside the gene matches. The length of the CDR3 is 14 residues. The CDR3 coding sequence is TGTGCCAGCAGACCGGGACAGGGCTTCTACGAGCAGTACTTC. This encodes CASRPGQGFYEQYF.

This chain links TRBV15 with TRBJ2-3, with D unclear. The CDR3 spans 12 residues. Germline CDR1 LNHNV, CDR2 YYDKDF (reference sequence). Trimming pared 0 bases from V and 4 bases from J, leaving 2 bases between. This chain's CDR3 is CATSRESDTQYF. CDR3 in DNA: TGTGCCACCAGCAGAGAGTCAGATACGCAGTATTTT. Variable domain in full (rest from reference TRBV15 and TRBJ2-3): DAMVIQNPRYQVTQFGKPVTLSCSQTLNHNVMYWYQQKSSQAPKLLFHYYDKDFNNEADTPDNFQSRRPNTSFCFLDIRSPGLGDTAMYLCATSRESDTQYFGPGTRLTVL.

The chain combines TRBV6-1 with TRBJ2-4, with 11 bases lining up with TRBD1. Per the germline V gene, CDR1 is MNHNS and CDR2 is SASEGT. Unmatched junction bases numbered 7, after V lost 3 bases and J lost 6 bases. CDR3 length: 16 residues. The chain's CDR3 is CASSDPRGTGGNIQYF. As DNA, the CDR3 is TGTGCCAGCAGTGATCCACGGGGGACAGGGGGAAACATTCAGTACTTC.

The genes are TRBV3-1 and TRBJ1-5; D possibly corresponds to TRBD1 (5 bases). This CDR3 has 13 residues. The V end was cut by 4 bases, the J end by 5 bases, with 9 bases between. Per germline, CDR1 LGHDT and CDR2 YNNKEL (reference sequence). The CDR3 sequence is CASSRDPDQPQHF. The CDR3 DNA reads TGTGCCAGCAGCCGGGACCCCGATCAGCCCCAGCATTTT.

The V gene is TRBV5-1, the J gene TRBJ2-3; D is perhaps TRBD1 (5 bases). The CDR3 sequence is 17 residues long. Germline V gene sequence: CDR1 SGHRS, CDR2 YFSETQ. The germline V and J ends were trimmed by 0 bases and 1 base, with 15 bases remaining between them. In DNA, the CDR3 is TGCGCCAGCAGCTTGGATCAGGGCTTCTCGGGCACAGATACGCAGTATTTT. Its protein is CASSLDQGFSGTDTQYF.

The rearrangement uses TRBV7-8 and TRBJ2-2, with a weak D call TRBD2 (5 bases). The length of the CDR3 is 15 residues. V was pared by 5 bases and J by 1 base, with 11 bases between. Germline lookup yields CDR1 SGHVS and CDR2 FQNEAQ. CDR3 bases: TGTGCCAGCAGCCTGACTCGGGGGAACACCGGGGAGCTGTTTTTT. This sequence encodes CASSLTRGNTGELFF.

This clonotype occurred a few times. The rearrangement links TRBV9 to TRBJ2-3; D unresolved. CDR1 is SGDLS and CDR2 is YYNGEE in the germline V gene. Trimming shortened V by 0 bases and J by 0 bases, and 11 bases separated the two germline ends. This CDR3 region has 16 residues. The CDR3 protein is CASSVDASGSTDTQYF. DNA for the CDR3: TGTGCCAGCAGCGTAGACGCGTCCGGGAGCACAGATACGCAGTATTTT.

The chain couples TRBV4-1 to TRBJ1-6, with TRBD1 matching 7 bases. Unmatched junction bases numbered 7, after V lost 1 base and J lost 7 bases. Germline CDR1 MGHRA, CDR2 YSYEKL. The CDR3 spans 16 residues. This CDR3 reads CASSQGFPGQNSPLHF. The CDR3 DNA reads as TGCGCCAGCAGCCAAGGATTCCCGGGACAGAATTCACCCCTCCACTTT.

The chain has TRBV10-3 and TRBJ1-1, with TRBD1 identical over 9 bases. V trimming: 7 bases; J trimming: 4 bases; junction bases outside the gene matches: 7. This CDR3 is 14 amino acids long. CDR1 and CDR2 (germline): ENHRY, SYGVKD. The CDR3 is CAITWDREATEAFF. CDR3 coding DNA: TGTGCCATCACCTGGGACAGGGAGGCCACTGAAGCTTTCTTT.

Only a few counts were recorded for this clonotype. The rearrangement joins TRBV27 to TRBJ2-7; 7 bases align to TRBD1. The germline V gene encodes CDR1 MNHEY and CDR2 SMNVEV (reference sequence). The CDR3 extends over 15 amino acids. The J segment lost 3 bases and the V segment lost 6 bases, leaving 11 bases of the junction unmatched. CDR3 DNA: TGTGCCAGCAGGCTGGGACAGACGAACCTCTACGAGCAGTACTTC. Translated, it gives CASRLGQTNLYEQYF.

This clonotype was detected ten times or more. The chain recombines TRBV30 with TRBJ2-7; D is perhaps TRBD2 (6 bases). Germline-derived CDR1 and CDR2 are GTSNPN and SVGIG (reference sequence). The CDR3 is 11 residues long. V was trimmed by 4 bases and J by 7 bases, leaving 11 bases between them. The DNA for the CDR3 is TGTGCCTGGATGACGGGGAGGGAGCAGTACTTC. This sequence encodes CAWMTGREQYF.

This clonotype was seen more than once but under ten times. This sequence joins TRBV6-5 and TRBJ2-7; D is possibly TRBD1 (5 bases). Germline CDR1 reads MNHEY; CDR2 reads SVGAGI. CDR3 length: 14 residues. V lost 10 bases and J lost 0, with 16 bases in between. The CDR3, as DNA: TGTGCCACGCAAACACAGGCTAGCTCCTACGAGCAGTACTTC. It encodes CATQTQASSYEQYF.

This clonotype was seen only a few times. This chain joins TRBV6-1 and TRBJ2-1, with D perhaps TRBD1 (6 bases). The germline V gene has CDR1 MNHNS and CDR2 SASEGT. The ends were cut back, 3 bases at V and 14 bases at J, with 8 bases in the middle. The CDR3 covers 10 residues. CDR3 amino acids: CASSDEGEFF. CDR3 nucleotides: TGTGCCAGCAGTGACGAGGGGGAGTTCTTC.

This rearrangement joins TRBV27 to TRBJ2-1; TRBD2 agrees at 16 bases. The CDR3 is made up of 18 amino acids. V shed 4 bases, J shed 8 bases, and the junction held 11 bases outside the gene matches. Per the germline V gene, CDR1 is MNHEY and CDR2 is SMNVEV (reference sequence). CDR3 loop: CASSSQTGTSGGAYEQFF. Here the CDR3 DNA reads TGTGCCAGCAGTTCCCAAACTGGGACTAGCGGGGGGGCATATGAGCAGTTCTTC.